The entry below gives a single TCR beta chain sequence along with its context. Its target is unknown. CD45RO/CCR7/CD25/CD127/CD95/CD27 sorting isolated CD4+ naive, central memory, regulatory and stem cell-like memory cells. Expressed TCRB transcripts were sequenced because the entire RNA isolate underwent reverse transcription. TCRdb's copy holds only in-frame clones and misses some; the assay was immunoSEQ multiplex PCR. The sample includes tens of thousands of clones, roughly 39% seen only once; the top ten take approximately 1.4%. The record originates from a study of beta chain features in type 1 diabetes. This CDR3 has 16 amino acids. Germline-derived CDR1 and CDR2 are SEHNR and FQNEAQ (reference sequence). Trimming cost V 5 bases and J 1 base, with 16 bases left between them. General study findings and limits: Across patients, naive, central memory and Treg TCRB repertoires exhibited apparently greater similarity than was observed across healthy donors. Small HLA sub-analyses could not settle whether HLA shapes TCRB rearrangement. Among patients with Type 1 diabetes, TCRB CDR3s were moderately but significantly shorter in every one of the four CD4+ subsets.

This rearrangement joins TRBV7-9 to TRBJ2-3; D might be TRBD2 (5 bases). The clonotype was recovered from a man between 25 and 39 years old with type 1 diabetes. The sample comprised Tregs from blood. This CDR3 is CASSPLMGRGTDTQYF. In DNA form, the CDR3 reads TGTGCCAGCAGCCCCTTAATGGGGAGAGGCACAGATACGCAGTATTTT. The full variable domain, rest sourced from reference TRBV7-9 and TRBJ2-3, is DTGVSQNPRHKITKRGQNVTFRCDPISEHNRLYWYRQTLGQGPEFLTYFQNEAQLEKSRLLSDRFSAERPKGSFSTLEIQRTEQGDSAMYLCASSPLMGRGTDTQYFGPGTRLTVL.